This entry describes one T cell receptor (beta chain). The length of the CDR3 is 15 residues. CDR1 is SGDLS and CDR2 is YYNGEE in the germline V gene. The trim removed 0 bases at V and 3 bases at J, leaving 4 bases unmatched. The data belong to a study of blood T cell repertoires in COVID-19. Method: immunoSEQ multiplex PCR; TCRdb's copy keeps in-frame clones and lacks some. In the table there are around 200,000 clones, 75% to 85% of which are singletons. This receptor was taken from a young woman with COVID-19, enrolled during active disease. The sequenced sample consisted of peripheral blood. The genes are TRBV9 and TRBJ2-3, with TRBD1 matching 7 bases. CDR3 nucleotides: TGTGCCAGCAGCGTAGAGGGGGCGGCGACAGATACGCAGTATTTT. It is translated as CASSVEGAATDTQYF.